Below are 29 T cell receptor beta chains sequenced from a single sample in a study of Ad26.COV2.S vaccination and SARS-CoV-2 variants. Treatment indicated: 15 to 20 received Ad26.COV2.S at low or high dose, single or two shots; several received placebo; per-sample allocation not given. At day 63 after the first vaccine or placebo injection, samples were drawn. Clones were read by immunoSEQ multiplex PCR, and TCRdb kept only the in-frame ones, dropping some. There are about 280,000 clones in the sample; approximately 87% occur only once, and 2.5% to 3.5% lies in the top ten. The sequences come from peripheral blood, collected in a trial of Ad26.COV2.S vaccine versus placebo. These receptors all stem from a person aged 18-60 years who received the Ad26.COV2.S COVID-19 vaccine or a placebo.

As to this clone: Other DNA sequences from this sample encode an identical CDR3 as well. Written as DNA, the CDR3 is TGTGCCAGTAGTATTGGATCCAATGAGCAGTTCTTC. Its protein is CASSIGSNEQFF. The chain links TRBV19 to TRBJ2-1, with D hard to call. Trimming removed 3 bases from V and 6 bases from J, with 6 bases in between. CDR1 LNHDA and CDR2 SQIVND come from the germline V gene (reference sequence). This CDR3 is built from 12 residues.

In this sample, this clone turned up once. CDR3 nucleotide sequence: TGTGCCAGCAGTTCAGGGGACCCGCAAGAGACCCAGTACTTC. It specifies CASSSGDPQETQYF. The V and J genes are TRBV7-3 and TRBJ2-5; tentative D call: TRBD1 (6 bases). The CDR3 runs 14 residues. Looked up from germline, CDR1 is SGHTA and CDR2 is FQGTGA. Trimming stripped 6 bases from V and 2 bases from J, with 13 bases between.

The chain has TRBV30 and TRBJ2-6; D is uncertain. The CDR3 totals 14 residues. Germline values: CDR1 GTSNPN, CDR2 SVGIG (reference sequence). With 5 bases removed from V and 2 bases from J, the gap between germline ends came to 10 bases. The CDR3 sequence: CAWQEATGANVLTF. In nucleotides, the CDR3 is TGTGCCTGGCAAGAGGCTACTGGGGCCAACGTCCTGACTTTC. Full variable domain (outside the CDR3, taken from reference TRBV30 and TRBJ2-6): SQTIHQWPATLVQPVGSPLSLECTVEGTSNPNLYWYRQAAGRGLQLLFYSVGIGQISSEVPQNLSASRPQDRQFILSSKKLLLSDSGFYLCAWQEATGANVLTFGAGSRLTVL.

The V and J genes are TRBV30 and TRBJ1-1, with a tentative D call TRBD1 (6 bases). This CDR3 has 13 residues. The V gene's germline CDR1 is GTSNPN and CDR2 SVGIG (reference sequence). The ends were cut back, 2 bases at V and 6 bases at J, with 13 bases in the middle. This CDR3 reads CAWSNGGRAEAFF. In nucleotides, the CDR3 is TGTGCCTGGAGTAATGGGGGCCGGGCTGAAGCTTTCTTT.

V is TRBV9 and J is TRBJ1-3; 7 bases align to TRBD1. CDR1 and CDR2 from the germline V gene are SGDLS and YYNGEE. CDR3 size: 18 residues. The ends lost 1 base at V and 0 bases at J; junction bases unmatched: 10. The DNA of the CDR3 is TGTGCCAGCAGCGTACTCGGGACAGCGTTCAGCTCTGGAAACACCATATATTTT. Translated, it gives CASSVLGTAFSSGNTIYF.

The chain is built from TRBV6-5 and TRBJ1-2; 11 bases align to TRBD1. The CDR3 consists of 15 residues. Germline values: CDR1 MNHEY, CDR2 SVGAGI. The ends lost 4 bases at V and 8 bases at J; junction bases unmatched: 9. The CDR3 sequence is CASSFSAGTGGGYTF. As DNA, the CDR3 is TGTGCCAGCAGTTTCTCCGCCGGGACAGGGGGAGGCTACACCTTC.

In this sample, this clone turned up once. V is TRBV13 and J is TRBJ1-2, with D perhaps matching TRBD1 (5 bases). Deletions cut 4 bases from V and 3 bases from J, with 15 bases between. Germline-derived CDR1 and CDR2 are PRHDT and FYEKMQ (reference sequence). This CDR3 is 15 amino acids long. The CDR3 DNA follows: TGTGCCAGCAGCTCACGGACTGGGGGGGACTATGGCTACACCTTC. Its translation: CASSSRTGGDYGYTF.

This chain uses TRBV4-3 with TRBJ1-1; a weak D match, TRBD1 (6 bases). V lost 4 bases and J lost 1, with 16 bases in between. Germline loops: CDR1 LGHNA, CDR2 YSLEER. CDR3 length equals 16 residues. CDR3 nucleotides: TGCGCCAGCAGCCCCCTAATAGGGGGGGGGAACACTGAAGCTTTCTTT. Translation gives CASSPLIGGGNTEAFF.

V gene TRBV5-1 combines with J gene TRBJ2-1, with 7 positions matching TRBD2. This CDR3 region has 14 residues. The J segment lost 10 bases and the V segment lost 2 bases, leaving 9 bases of the junction unmatched. The germline V gene encodes CDR1 SGHRS and CDR2 YFSETQ. DNA for the CDR3: TGCGCCAGCAGCTTCTGGACTACTAGCGACGAGCAGTTCTTC. Its protein product is CASSFWTTSDEQFF.

In its sample, this clone was seen once. The chain combines TRBV19 with TRBJ2-3, with D hard to call. This CDR3 is built from 13 residues. CDR1 is LNHDA and CDR2 is SQIVND in the germline V gene (reference sequence). Deletions cut 6 bases from V and 1 base from J, with 8 bases between. The CDR3 sequence: CASRLRGTDTQYF. CDR3 DNA sequence: TGTGCCAGTAGATTAAGGGGCACAGATACGCAGTATTTT.

This clone was observed a handful of times. As DNA, the CDR3 is TGTGCCAGCAGTGTTAAGGACAGGGGCGGCACCGGGGAGCTGTTTTTT. Its translation: CASSVKDRGGTGELFF. V gene TRBV2 combines with J gene TRBJ2-2, with 9 bases matching TRBD1. Germline values: CDR1 SNHLY, CDR2 FYNNEI. The V gene end was trimmed by 4 bases and the J gene end by 4 bases; junction bases not matched to a gene: 7. The CDR3 is made up of 16 amino acids.

CDR3: CASSFQRGEQYF. DNA of the CDR3: TGTGCCAGCAGCTTCCAACGTGGCGAGCAGTACTTC. The chain carries TRBV7-3 and TRBJ2-7; D gene uncertain. V dropped 3 bases and J dropped 6 bases, with 9 bases sitting between them. The germline V gene has CDR1 SGHTA and CDR2 FQGTGA. This CDR3 is built from 12 residues.

Written as DNA, the CDR3 is TGCGCCAGCAGTCAGGGACAGGGGGCTAATTTCGGTGAAAAACTGTTTTTT. Protein: CASSQGQGANFGEKLFF. The chain employs TRBV5-1 and TRBJ1-4; 12 nucleotides agree with TRBD1. Germline assignment: CDR1 SGHRS and CDR2 YFSETQ. Trimming removed 5 bases from V and 7 bases from J; junction bases left unmatched: 12. The CDR3 extends over 17 amino acids.

V usage is TRBV30 and J usage is TRBJ1-2; weak D call: TRBD1 (5 bases). CDR3 size: 11 residues. V was cut by 2 bases and J by 6 bases, with 7 bases left in between. Per germline, CDR1 GTSNPN and CDR2 SVGIG (reference sequence). As DNA, the CDR3 is TGTGCCTGGAGTCGGGACCATGGCTACACCTTC. It specifies CAWSRDHGYTF. Full variable domain (missing parts from reference TRBV30 and TRBJ1-2): SQTIHQWPATLVQPVGSPLSLECTVEGTSNPNLYWYRQAAGRGLQLLFYSVGIGQISSEVPQNLSASRPQDRQFILSSKKLLLSDSGFYLCAWSRDHGYTFGSGTRLTVV.

The CDR3 region has the DNA TGTGCCAGCAGCTCCACGCCAACTAATGAAAAACTGTTTTTT. This codes for CASSSTPTNEKLFF. V is TRBV5-5 and J is TRBJ1-4, with D unresolved. The CDR3 consists of 14 residues. Germline V gene lookup returns CDR1 SGHKS and CDR2 YYEKEE (reference sequence). V lost 3 bases, J lost 0 bases, and 6 bases lay in between.

This clone was observed a handful of times. The chain couples TRBV7-9 to TRBJ2-5; TRBD2 is a possible D gene (5 bases). This CDR3 is 14 amino acids long. V was shortened by 4 bases and J by 2 bases, with 11 bases between the two germline ends. The germline CDR1 and CDR2 sequences are SEHNR and FQNEAQ (reference sequence). The CDR3 DNA follows: TGTGCCAGCAGCTCCTTAGAGGGTCAAGAGACCCAGTACTTC. Protein product: CASSSLEGQETQYF. Full variable domain (rest looked up from reference TRBV7-9 and TRBJ2-5): DTGVSQNPRHKITKRGQNVTFRCDPISEHNRLYWYRQTLGQGPEFLTYFQNEAQLEKSRLLSDRFSAERPKGSFSTLEIQRTEQGDSAMYLCASSSLEGQETQYFGPGTRLLVL.

Details on this clone: The same CDR3 arises from other DNA sequences in this sample as well. V usage is TRBV5-8 and J usage is TRBJ1-5; TRBD1 might be the D (5 bases). V was shortened by 0 bases and J by 0 bases, with 7 bases between the two germline ends. This CDR3 spans 15 amino acids. The V gene's germline CDR1 is SGHTS and CDR2 YDEGEE. The CDR3 protein is CASSLGQNSNQPQHF. The CDR3 region has the DNA TGTGCCAGCAGCTTGGGACAGAATAGCAATCAGCCCCAGCATTTT.

V usage is TRBV30 and J usage is TRBJ2-5; TRBD2 aligns across 9 bases. CDR1 GTSNPN and CDR2 SVGIG come from the germline V gene (reference sequence). V shed 4 bases, J shed 4 bases, and the junction held 13 bases outside the gene matches. The CDR3 has 16 amino acids. This chain's CDR3 is CAWTGGWGLAGETQYF. In DNA, the CDR3 is TGTGCCTGGACGGGTGGCTGGGGACTAGCAGGAGAGACCCAGTACTTC.

The CDR3 loop reads CASSLAAGGLYGYTF. The CDR3 DNA sequence: TGTGCCAGCAGCTTAGCGGCGGGGGGCCTCTATGGCTACACCTTC. The chain is built from TRBV7-2 and TRBJ1-2; a weak D match, TRBD1 (6 bases). The CDR3 extends over 15 amino acids. The germline V gene encodes CDR1 SGHTA and CDR2 FQGNSA. V shed 0 bases and J shed 4 bases, with 12 bases lying between them. Variable domain in full (rest from reference TRBV7-2 and TRBJ1-2): GAGVSQSPSNKVTEKGKDVELRCDPISGHTALYWYRQSLGQGLEFLIYFQGNSAPDKSGLPSDRFSAERTGGSVSTLTIQRTQQEDSAVYLCASSLAAGGLYGYTFGSGTRLTVV.

This clone has only one observation. The chain joins TRBV10-3 to TRBJ2-5, with 7 nucleotides matching TRBD1. The junction had 6 bases not matched to a gene; V was cut back by 7 bases and J by 4 bases. This CDR3 region has 13 residues. Germline V gives CDR1 ENHRY, CDR2 SYGVKD. As DNA, the CDR3 is TGTGCCATCAAAAGGGCAGGGGGAGAGACCCAGTACTTC. Amino acid sequence: CAIKRAGGETQYF.

This sequence joins TRBV10-3 and TRBJ1-6, with D perhaps TRBD1 (5 bases). The CDR3 length is 19 residues. Germline CDR1 is ENHRY and CDR2 is SYGVKD. V lost 0 bases, J lost 0 bases, and 15 bases lay in between. CDR3 residues: CAISESNPGSSSYNSPLHF. The CDR3, as DNA: TGTGCCATCAGTGAGTCGAATCCAGGGTCGAGCTCCTATAATTCACCCCTCCACTTT.

The chain has TRBV6-5 and TRBJ1-4, with 10 positions matching TRBD1. Trimming at V came to 5 bases and at J to 5 bases, leaving 5 bases not matched to a gene. CDR1 is MNHEY and CDR2 is SVGAGI in the germline V gene. This CDR3 has 15 residues. The CDR3, as DNA: TGTGCCAGCAGTCGGACAGGGGGACGAAATGAAAAACTGTTTTTT. Protein product: CASSRTGGRNEKLFF.

The chain carries TRBV5-5 and TRBJ1-1, with 10 bases lining up with TRBD1. The CDR3 has 16 residues. The germline V gene has CDR1 SGHKS and CDR2 YYEKEE (reference sequence). V was pared by 4 bases and J by 6 bases, with 12 bases of the junction left unmatched. The CDR3 spells CASSGKTGGVGAEAFF. The CDR3 nucleotides are TGTGCCAGCAGCGGAAAGACAGGGGGCGTAGGGGCTGAAGCTTTCTTT.

The rearrangement joins TRBV10-3 to TRBJ1-4, with TRBD1 identical over 8 bases. Germline loops: CDR1 ENHRY, CDR2 SYGVKD. V trimming: 6 bases; J trimming: 8 bases; junction bases outside the gene matches: 14. This CDR3 is built from 16 residues. CDR3 DNA sequence: TGTGCCATCAGATCGGGACAGGCCTCTGGGGGGGAAAAACTGTTTTTT. Protein sequence: CAIRSGQASGGEKLFF.

This clone came up once. V usage is TRBV7-2 and J usage is TRBJ1-3; 8 nucleotides line up with TRBD1. The germline V gene encodes CDR1 SGHTA and CDR2 FQGNSA. The V and J ends lost 1 base and 5 bases, in that order; junction bases with no gene match: 10. The CDR3 covers 17 residues. This chain's CDR3 is CASSLVYQGARRNTIYF. Here the CDR3 DNA reads TGTGCCAGCAGCTTAGTTTACCAGGGGGCGCGTCGAAACACCATATATTTT. The full variable domain, completed using reference TRBV7-2 and TRBJ1-3, is GAGVSQSPSNKVTEKGKDVELRCDPISGHTALYWYRQSLGQGLEFLIYFQGNSAPDKSGLPSDRFSAERTGGSVSTLTIQRTQQEDSAVYLCASSLVYQGARRNTIYFGEGSWLTVV.

To note about this clone: Additional DNA sequences in this sample encode the identical CDR3. The V call is TRBV7-9, the J call TRBJ2-7; D uncertain. The CDR3 is 11 amino acids. V lost 1 base to trimming and J lost 3 bases, with 1 base between them. In germline, CDR1 is SEHNR, CDR2 FQNEAQ (reference sequence). The CDR3 DNA follows: TGTGCCAGCAGCTTAGACTACGAGCAGTACTTC. This encodes CASSLDYEQYF.

This chain links TRBV19 with TRBJ2-7; D perhaps matches TRBD1 (6 bases). The CDR3 has 15 amino acids. CDR1 is LNHDA, CDR2 SQIVND, per germline (reference sequence). Trimming stripped 4 bases from V and 2 bases from J, with 15 bases between. The DNA of the CDR3 is TGTGCCAGTAGTAAGGGGGACGTGAGGGCCTACGAGCAGTACTTC. Its translation: CASSKGDVRAYEQYF.

This rearrangement joins TRBV7-9 to TRBJ1-1; 10 bases are a match to TRBD1. This CDR3 has 15 residues. Germline lookup yields CDR1 SEHNR and CDR2 FQNEAQ (reference sequence). Unmatched junction bases numbered 8, after V lost 4 bases and J lost 6 bases. CDR3 coding DNA: TGTGCCAGCAGCTCCAGGGACAGGGGAGTACCTGAAGCTTTCTTT. Translating it yields CASSSRDRGVPEAFF.

V is TRBV6-6 and J is TRBJ1-1; no clear D. This CDR3 is built from 15 residues. The germline gives CDR1 MNHNY, CDR2 SVGAGI (reference sequence). With 5 bases removed from V and 1 base from J, the gap between germline ends came to 14 bases. CDR3 residues: CASSDRTGSNTEAFF. The CDR3 nucleotides read TGTGCCAGCAGTGACCGGACGGGATCGAACACTGAAGCTTTCTTT.